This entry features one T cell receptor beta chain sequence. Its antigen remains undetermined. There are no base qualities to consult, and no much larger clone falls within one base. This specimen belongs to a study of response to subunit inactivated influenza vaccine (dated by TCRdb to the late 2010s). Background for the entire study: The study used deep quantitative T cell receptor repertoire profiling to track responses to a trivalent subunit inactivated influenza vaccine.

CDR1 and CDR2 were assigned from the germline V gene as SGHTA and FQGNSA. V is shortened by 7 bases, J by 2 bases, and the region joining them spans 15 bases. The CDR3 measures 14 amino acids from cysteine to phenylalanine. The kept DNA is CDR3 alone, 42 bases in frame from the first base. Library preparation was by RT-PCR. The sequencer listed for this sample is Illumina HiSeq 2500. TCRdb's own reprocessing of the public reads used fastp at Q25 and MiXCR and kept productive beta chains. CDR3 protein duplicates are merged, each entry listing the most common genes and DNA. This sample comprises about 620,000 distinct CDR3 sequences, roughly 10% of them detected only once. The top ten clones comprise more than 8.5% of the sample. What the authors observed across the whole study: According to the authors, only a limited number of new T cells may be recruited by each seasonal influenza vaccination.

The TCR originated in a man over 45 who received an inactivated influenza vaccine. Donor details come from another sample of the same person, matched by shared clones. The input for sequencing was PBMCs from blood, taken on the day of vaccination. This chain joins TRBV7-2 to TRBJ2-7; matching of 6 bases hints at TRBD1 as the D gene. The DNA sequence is TGTGCCAGCATGAGACTACAGGGCCCCTACGAGCAGTACTTC. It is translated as CASMRLQGPYEQYF.